The 27 T cell receptor beta chains presented below share a single source sample, sequenced in a study of blood T cell repertoires in COVID-19. This table comes from immunoSEQ multiplex PCR, and its TCRdb copy is limited to in-frame clones, with some not included. The sample has under 95,000 clones, around 90% seen once. The sequenced material came from peripheral blood. The receptors come from a man in his sixties with acute or convalescent COVID-19.

This chain uses TRBV30 with TRBJ2-5; D gene ambiguous. The V end was cut by 3 bases, the J end by 7 bases, with 12 bases between. The CDR3 spans 12 residues. Germline V gives CDR1 GTSNPN, CDR2 SVGIG (reference sequence). The CDR3 DNA reads TGTGCCTGGAGAGCTCTGTCGGGGACCCAGTACTTC. As protein: CAWRALSGTQYF.

The chain uses TRBV19 and TRBJ1-2; 9 bases are a match to TRBD1. Germline trimming cut 5 bases from V and 8 bases from J; bases unmatched to any gene: 12. Per the germline V gene, CDR1 is LNHDA and CDR2 is SQIVND (reference sequence). CDR3 length: 15 residues. In DNA form, the CDR3 reads TGTGCCAGTAGTGCCTTTGGACAGGGGCCAGTGGGCTACACCTTC. This translates into CASSAFGQGPVGYTF.

The chain joins TRBV11-2 to TRBJ1-3, with a possible D match to TRBD1 (5 bases). In germline, CDR1 is SGHAT, CDR2 FQNNGV. The V end was cut by 6 bases, the J end by 2 bases, with 14 bases between. The CDR3 sequence is 15 residues long. CDR3 bases: TGTGCCAGCAGTTATTCGGGGGATCCTGGAAACACCATATATTTT. This translates into CASSYSGDPGNTIYF.

The rearrangement links TRBV18 to TRBJ1-2; tentative D call: TRBD1 (6 bases). The CDR3 runs 13 residues. The V gene lost 3 bases and the J gene lost 6 bases, with 11 bases spanning the gap. CDR1 and CDR2 from the germline V gene are KGHSH and LQKENI. The CDR3 DNA reads TGTGCCAGCTCACCCCAACAGGGAGATGGCTACACCTTC. It is translated as CASSPQQGDGYTF. The variable domain in full, completed from reference TRBV18 and TRBJ1-2, reads NAGVMQNPRHLVRRRGQEARLRCSPMKGHSHVYWYRQLPEEGLKFMVYLQKENIIDESGMPKERFSAEFPKEGPSILRIQQVVRGDSAAYFCASSPQQGDGYTFGSGTRLTVV.

The chain recombines TRBV6-5 with TRBJ1-6; D is undetermined. The CDR3 is 16 amino acids. V lost 2 bases to trimming and J lost 5 bases, with 13 bases between them. The V gene's germline CDR1 is MNHEY and CDR2 SVGAGI. The CDR3 sequence: CASSYEGPYNNSPLHF. DNA for the CDR3: TGTGCCAGCAGTTACGAGGGCCCCTATAATAATTCACCCCTCCACTTT.

The chain recombines TRBV6-1 with TRBJ2-4; D gene unclear. Germline assignment: CDR1 MNHNS and CDR2 SASEGT. The CDR3 consists of 13 residues. With 3 bases removed from V and 4 bases from J, the gap between germline ends came to 7 bases. CDR3 region: CASSDNSKNIQYF. CDR3 in DNA: TGTGCCAGCAGTGATAACAGTAAAAACATTCAGTACTTC.

This clone appeared a single time. The chain is built from TRBV9 and TRBJ2-1, with 10 bases lining up with TRBD2. In germline, CDR1 is SGDLS, CDR2 YYNGEE. CDR3 size: 16 residues. V shed 0 bases and J 5 bases; nucleotides not matched to a gene: 5. DNA of the CDR3: TGTGCCAGCAGCGTAGGAGCGGGGGGGCCCCACAATGAGCAGTTCTTC. It yields the protein CASSVGAGGPHNEQFF.

This chain uses TRBV18 with TRBJ2-5, with TRBD1 identical over 7 bases. Trimming took 3 bases from V and 4 from J; bases not matched to a gene: 2. This CDR3 is 13 amino acids long. Germline CDR1 KGHSH, CDR2 LQKENI. Here the CDR3 reads CASSPTGAETQYF. The CDR3 DNA follows: TGTGCCAGCTCACCTACAGGGGCAGAGACCCAGTACTTC.

The chain combines TRBV19 with TRBJ2-2, with a possible D match to TRBD2 (5 bases). Trimming pared 7 bases from V and 8 bases from J, leaving 20 bases between. The CDR3 spans 15 residues. The V gene's germline CDR1 is LNHDA and CDR2 SQIVND (reference sequence). CDR3 loop: CASNAESGGSGELFF. The CDR3 bases are TGTGCCAGTAACGCGGAAAGTGGAGGCTCTGGGGAGCTGTTTTTT.

The chain combines TRBV5-3 with TRBJ2-3; TRBD2 matches at 9 bases. TRBV5-3 is flagged as an ORF with uncertain function. The length of the CDR3 is 15 residues. V was pared by 0 bases and J by 3 bases, with 2 bases of the junction left unmatched. CDR3 DNA: TGTGCCAGAAGCTTGGGCGGGGGGGTTACAGATACGCAGTATTTT. This encodes CARSLGGGVTDTQYF.

The V call is TRBV15, the J call TRBJ2-3; no clear D gene. V was clipped by 0 bases and J by 3 bases, with 4 bases between them. In germline, CDR1 is LNHNV, CDR2 YYDKDF (reference sequence). This CDR3 has 13 residues. The CDR3 spells CATSRDRTDTQYF. The CDR3 DNA reads as TGTGCCACCAGCAGAGACAGGACAGATACGCAGTATTTT.

This chain links TRBV2 with TRBJ2-7, with 9 bases aligning to TRBD2. This CDR3 comprises 14 residues. The V gene end was trimmed by 6 bases and the J gene end by 3 bases; junction bases not matched to a gene: 6. Per germline, CDR1 SNHLY and CDR2 FYNNEI. CDR3 coding DNA: TGTGCCAGCAGATTAGCGGGGGCTAACTACGAGCAGTACTTC. Translation gives CASRLAGANYEQYF. Complete variable domain (other parts from reference TRBV2 and TRBJ2-7): EPEVTQTPSHQVTQMGQEVILRCVPISNHLYFYWYRQILGQKVEFLVSFYNNEISEKSEIFDDQFSVERPDGSNFTLKIRSTKLEDSAMYFCASRLAGANYEQYFGPGTRLTVT.

In its sample, this clone was seen a few times. This chain links TRBV29-1 with TRBJ2-7, with 9 bases aligning to TRBD2. Germline CDR1 is SQVTM and CDR2 is ANQGSEA. The CDR3 is 12 residues long. The ends lost 4 bases at V and 6 bases at J; junction bases unmatched: 4. The CDR3 DNA is TGCAGCGTTGTAGGAGCGGGGGGCGAGCAGTACTTC. Its translation: CSVVGAGGEQYF.

The J gene is TRBJ1-2, the V gene TRBV12-3 or TRBV12-4, with D hard to call. The CDR3 length is 13 residues. Trimming took off 2 bases at V and 7 bases at J, with 11 bases between the two ends. The CDR3 region is CASSLFQIIGYTF. CDR3 sequence (DNA): TGTGCCAGCAGTTTATTCCAGATAATTGGCTACACCTTC.

V gene TRBV3-1 (or the pseudogene TRBV3-2) combines with J gene TRBJ2-5; D perhaps matches TRBD2 (6 bases). The CDR3 runs to 15 residues. The germline V gene encodes CDR1 LGHDT and CDR2 YNNKEL (reference sequence). Trimming removed 3 bases at V and 5 bases at J, with 16 bases between. Written as DNA, the CDR3 is TGTGCCAGCAGCCAGGGACTCCCTCCGCGCGAGACCCAGTACTTC. Protein: CASSQGLPPRETQYF.

The chain recombines TRBV7-8 with TRBJ2-5; 16 bases are shared with TRBD2. The CDR3 totals 17 residues. Germline values: CDR1 SGHVS, CDR2 FQNEAQ. Trimming cost V 5 bases and J 5 bases; bases outside gene matches: 8. The CDR3 DNA reads TGTGCCAGCAGCCAGGGACTAGCGGGGGGGCCTCCGGAGACCCAGTACTTC. Translated, it gives CASSQGLAGGPPETQYF. The full variable domain, completed using reference TRBV7-8 and TRBJ2-5, is GAGVSQSPRYKVAKRGQDVALRCDPISGHVSLFWYQQALGQGPEFLTYFQNEAQLDKSGLPSDRFFAERPEGSVSTLKIQRTQQEDSAVYLCASSQGLAGGPPETQYFGPGTRLLVL.

The chain carries TRBV7-2 and TRBJ1-1, with D possibly matching TRBD1 (6 bases). V was trimmed by 1 base and J by 4 bases, leaving 13 bases between them. This CDR3 has 15 amino acids. Per germline, CDR1 SGHTA and CDR2 FQGNSA. The CDR3 here is CASSLDVGAVTEAFF. Written as DNA, the CDR3 is TGTGCCAGCAGCTTAGACGTGGGGGCCGTCACTGAAGCTTTCTTT.

J is TRBJ2-1 and V is TRBV5-4; TRBD1 is a possible D gene (6 bases). Trimming took 5 bases from V and 8 from J, leaving 14 bases between them. Germline lookup yields CDR1 SGHNT and CDR2 YYREEE (reference sequence). The CDR3 is 13 amino acids. DNA for the CDR3: TGTGCCAGCAGACTACAGGGTGGGGATGAGCAGTTCTTC. Translating it yields CASRLQGGDEQFF. The whole variable domain, remainder taken from reference TRBV5-4 and TRBJ2-1, is ETGVTQSPTHLIKTRGQQVTLRCSSQSGHNTVSWYQQALGQGPQFIFQYYREEENGRGNFPPRFSGLQFPNYSSELNVNALELDDSALYLCASRLQGGDEQFFGPGTRLTVL.

V is TRBV11-1 and J is TRBJ2-4; 8 nucleotides align to TRBD1. Looked up from germline, CDR1 is SGHAT and CDR2 is FQDESV (reference sequence). With 4 bases clipped from V and 6 bases from J, the junction kept 5 bases outside the gene matches. The CDR3 covers 14 residues. DNA of the CDR3: TGTGCCAGCAGCTCGCGGACAGGGAGAAACATTCAGTACTTC. This encodes CASSSRTGRNIQYF.

The chain uses TRBV7-2 and TRBJ1-2; D uncertain. V was shortened by 7 bases and J by 6 bases, with 15 bases between the two germline ends. CDR1 and CDR2 (germline): SGHTA, FQGNSA. The CDR3 has 13 amino acids. CDR3 protein: CASNSLTQNGYTF. The CDR3 DNA is TGTGCCAGCAACTCGTTAACACAGAATGGCTACACCTTC. Together with reference TRBV7-2 and TRBJ1-2, the CDR3 gives the full variable domain: GAGVSQSPSNKVTEKGKDVELRCDPISGHTALYWYRQSLGQGLEFLIYFQGNSAPDKSGLPSDRFSAERTGGSVSTLTIQRTQQEDSAVYLCASNSLTQNGYTFGSGTRLTVV.

The CDR3 DNA reads TGTGCCGGGAGGACGGGTAATGAAAAACTGTTTTTT. Amino acid sequence: CAGRTGNEKLFF. The chain combines TRBV7-6 with TRBJ1-4; no clear D gene. The CDR3 length is 12 residues. Per germline, CDR1 SGHVS and CDR2 FNYEAQ. Trimming pared 11 bases from V and 4 bases from J, leaving 11 bases between.

The V and J genes are TRBV6-1 and TRBJ2-3; TRBD1 might be the D (7 bases). Trimming shortened V by 4 bases and J by 10 bases, and 24 bases separated the two germline ends. CDR3 size: 16 residues. Germline V gives CDR1 MNHNS, CDR2 SASEGT. The CDR3: CASSGLGRDSHASQYF. CDR3 DNA sequence: TGTGCCAGCAGTGGACTGGGGCGGGACAGTCATGCCTCGCAGTATTTT.

This chain joins TRBV4-3 and TRBJ2-2; possibly TRBD2 for D (5 bases). Trimming pared 3 bases from V and 2 bases from J, leaving 7 bases between. The CDR3 contains 14 residues. CDR1 is LGHNA and CDR2 is YSLEER in the germline V gene. The CDR3 coding sequence is TGCGCCAGCAGCCATTCGGGAAACACCGGGGAGCTGTTTTTT. It is translated as CASSHSGNTGELFF.

The V gene is TRBV12-5, the J gene TRBJ2-1, with D maybe TRBD2 (5 bases). Trimming stripped 10 bases from V and 0 bases from J, with 10 bases between. The CDR3 runs 13 residues. Per germline, CDR1 LGHNT and CDR2 FRNRAP. CDR3 in amino acids: CATQEVSYNEQFF. The CDR3 DNA is TGTGCTACTCAGGAGGTCTCCTACAATGAGCAGTTCTTC. The full variable domain, completed using reference TRBV12-5 and TRBJ2-1, is DARVTQTPRHKVTEMGQEVTMRCQPILGHNTVFWYRQTMMQGLELLAYFRNRAPLDDSGMPKDRFSAEMPDATLATLKIQPSEPRDSAVYFCATQEVSYNEQFFGPGTRLTVL.

The CDR3 region has the DNA TGTGCCATCAGTGAGTCGATTACAGGGGGTGACTATGGCTACACCTTC. It is translated as CAISESITGGDYGYTF. The chain has TRBV10-3 and TRBJ1-2, with 8 bases aligning to TRBD1. V lost 0 bases and J lost 3; bases outside the gene matches: 6. This CDR3 has 16 amino acids. CDR1 is ENHRY, CDR2 SYGVKD, per germline.

The V call is TRBV7-2, the J call TRBJ2-7, with unresolved D. Germline assignment: CDR1 SGHTA and CDR2 FQGNSA. V lost 2 bases, J lost 1 base, and 15 bases lay in between. This CDR3 is 16 amino acids long. CDR3 bases: TGTGCCAGCAGCTTAAGTTCGTCGAGTTTTTCCTACGAGCAGTACTTC. Translated: CASSLSSSSFSYEQYF.

A single count supports this clone. The chain uses TRBV18 and TRBJ1-1; 7 bases are shared with TRBD1. The germline CDR1 and CDR2 sequences are KGHSH and LQKENI. The ends lost 4 bases at V and 1 base at J; junction bases unmatched: 6. CDR3 length equals 15 residues. The CDR3 loop reads CASSLKTGTNTEAFF. The CDR3 DNA is TGTGCCAGCTCACTAAAGACAGGGACGAACACTGAAGCTTTCTTT.